Listed here is a single T cell receptor (beta chain). Germline CDR1 is LNHNV and CDR2 is YYDKDF (reference sequence). The CDR3 loop spans 16 amino acids. The V gene lost 0 bases and the J gene lost 1 base, with 12 bases spanning the gap. Profiling relied on immunoSEQ multiplex PCR, and the TCRdb table lists in-frame clones only, not all of them. The sample gives about 2 million clones, 90% to 95% of which show up once; 0.1% to 0.15% is in the top ten. The sample comes from a study of shared clonotypes between healthy human individuals. The sequenced sample consisted of naive CD4+ T cells sorted from blood. The subset denotes: CD45RA+ positively selected. This rearrangement joins TRBV15 to TRBJ1-1; unclear D gene. The clonotype originates from a young man in good health. CDR3 sequence reads: CATSRDIFAGNTEAFF. CDR3 in DNA: TGTGCCACCAGCAGAGATATTTTTGCAGGGAACACTGAAGCTTTCTTT.